This T cell receptor beta chain was obtained from a study of CD8 T cells in Susac syndrome. Looking at the study overall: Sequenced Susac syndrome patients included more than five with clinically active disease and about eight in remission. Patients with Susac syndrome were therapy-naive, taking corticosteroids, with some also receiving intravenous immunoglobulin, or taking intravenous immunoglobulin alone at the time their blood was drawn.

The CDR3 covers 13 residues. The junction had 3 bases not matched to a gene; V was cut back by 5 bases and J by 2 bases. In germline, CDR1 is SGHTA, CDR2 FQGTGA. Recently defined diagnostic criteria for definite or probable disease were fulfilled by Susac syndrome patients. Random hexamers were used to reverse transcribe the RNA input (roughly 0.5 to 1 ug). An immunoSEQ multiplex PCR generated amplified TCR beta CDR3 products spanning 54 Vbeta and 13 Jbeta. Via MiXCR, TCRdb re-called the immunoSEQ multiplex PCR reads, giving one row per CDR3 protein. The table has about 240,000 distinct CDR3 sequences, 96% seen once.

The rearrangement uses TRBV7-3 and TRBJ2-7; TRBD2 matches at 7 bases. The sequence derives from a human donor with Susac syndrome. Sequenced sample: CD4+ T cells from PBMCs. CDR3 nucleotide sequence: TGTGCCAGCAGCGCAGCGGGACCCTACGAGCAGTACTTC. Residues: CASSAAGPYEQYF. Drawing the rest from reference TRBV7-3 and TRBJ2-7, the complete variable domain is GAGVSQTPSNKVTEKGKYVELRCDPISGHTALYWYRQSLGQGPEFLIYFQGTGAADDSGLPNDRFFAVRPEGSVSTLKIQRTERGDSAVYLCASSAAGPYEQYFGPGTRLTVT.